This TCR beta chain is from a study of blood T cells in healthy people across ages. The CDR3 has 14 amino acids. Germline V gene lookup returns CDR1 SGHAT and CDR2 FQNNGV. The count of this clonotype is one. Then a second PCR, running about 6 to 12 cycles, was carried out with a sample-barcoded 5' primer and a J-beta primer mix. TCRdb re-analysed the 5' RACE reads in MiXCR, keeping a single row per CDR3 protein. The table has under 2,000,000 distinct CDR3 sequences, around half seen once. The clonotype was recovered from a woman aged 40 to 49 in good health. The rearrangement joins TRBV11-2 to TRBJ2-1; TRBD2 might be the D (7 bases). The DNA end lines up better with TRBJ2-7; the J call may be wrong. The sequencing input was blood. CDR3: CASSKRDNYNEQYF. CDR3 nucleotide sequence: TGTGCCAGCAGCAAGCGGGACAACTACAATGAGCAGTACTTC.